Listed here are 21 T cell receptor beta chains from one sample, sequenced in a study of blood T cells in healthy people across ages. The use of a sample-barcoded 5' primer and a J-beta primer mix characterized a second PCR of about 7 to 12 cycles. In TCRdb, the 5' RACE reads were re-called with MiXCR into one record per CDR3 protein. Of roughly 680,000 distinct CDR3 sequences listed, 52% are singletons. Sequenced sample: blood. The receptors were gathered from a woman of 80 years or more in good health.

The gene calls are TRBV7-2 and TRBJ2-4; 7 nucleotides line up with TRBD2. With the DNA end fitting TRBJ2-7 better, the J assignment may be wrong. The CDR3 length is 15 residues. Germline V gene data show CDR1 as SGHTA and CDR2 as FQGNSA. The CDR3 DNA reads TGTGCCAGCAGCTTAGCCTCTACGGGGGGCTACGAGCAGTACTTC. Encoded protein: CASSLASTGGYEQYF.

The chain couples TRBV3-1 to TRBJ1-2, with a weak D call TRBD1 (5 bases). CDR3 size: 14 residues. From germline, CDR1 is LGHDT and CDR2 YNNKEL (reference sequence). Trimming cost V 4 bases and J 4 bases, with 13 bases left between them. DNA of the CDR3: TGTGCCAGCAGCCGGCTCGGGACGGTCTATGGCTACACCTTC. This codes for CASSRLGTVYGYTF.

The table lists this clonotype with a few counts. The chain uses TRBV20-1 and TRBJ2-1, with D possibly matching TRBD2 (5 bases). Trimming removed 2 bases at V and 2 bases at J, with 19 bases between. The V gene's germline CDR1 is DFQATT and CDR2 SNEGSKA (reference sequence). The CDR3 extends over 17 amino acids. This CDR3 is CSARSLKGEGPYNEQFF. DNA of the CDR3: TGCAGTGCTAGATCCCTCAAGGGAGAAGGGCCCTACAATGAGCAGTTCTTC.

The CDR3 nucleotides read TGTGCCAGCAGTTACGCACAGCAGAATTCACCCCTCCACTTT. It yields the protein CASSYAQQNSPLHF. This chain joins TRBV6-6 and TRBJ1-6; D not resolved. Trimming removed 2 bases from V and 7 bases from J, with 9 bases in between. CDR3 length: 14 residues. Germline lookup yields CDR1 MNHNY and CDR2 SVGAGI (reference sequence).

This chain uses TRBV28 with TRBJ2-7, with a tentative D call TRBD1 (5 bases). The CDR3 spans 14 residues. V lost 4 bases and J lost 2, with 12 bases in between. Germline V gene sequence: CDR1 MDHEN, CDR2 SYDVKM. CDR3 in DNA: TGTGCCAGCAGTTCACAGGTGCCGCCCTACGAGCAGTACTTC. This codes for CASSSQVPPYEQYF.

This clonotype has a handful of counts. The chain recombines TRBV29-1 with TRBJ1-1; no clear D gene. V was pared by 5 bases and J by 2 bases, with 9 bases between. Germline values: CDR1 SQVTM, CDR2 ANQGSEA. The CDR3 sequence is 12 residues long. CDR3 sequence: CSVRTDNTEAFF. The CDR3 DNA reads TGCAGCGTTCGCACAGATAACACTGAAGCTTTCTTT.

This clonotype was counted ten times or more. The chain recombines TRBV10-3 with TRBJ2-3; 12 nucleotides agree with TRBD2. The J segment lost 0 bases and the V segment lost 6 bases, leaving 4 bases of the junction unmatched. Germline CDR1 and CDR2: ENHRY and SYGVKD. The CDR3 extends over 16 amino acids. CDR3 nucleotide sequence: TGTGCCATCAGCCTCGGGACTAGCGGGAGCACAGATACGCAGTATTTT. Amino acid sequence: CAISLGTSGSTDTQYF.

This clonotype was seen a few times. The CDR3 protein is CAISEQGGSCEAFF. CDR3 DNA sequence: TGTGCCATCAGTGAACAGGGCGGGTCGTGTGAAGCTTTCTTT. J is TRBJ1-1 and V is TRBV10-3; D may be TRBD1 (6 bases). V was clipped by 3 bases and J by 7 bases, with 15 bases between them. The length of the CDR3 is 14 residues. Germline V gene data show CDR1 as ENHRY and CDR2 as SYGVKD.

About this clonotype itself: One base away lies a much larger clone, so this may be a sequencing read error. V and J are TRBV29-1 and TRBJ2-7; a possible D gene is TRBD2 (6 bases). Germline V gene lookup returns CDR1 SQVTM and CDR2 ANQGSEA. The CDR3 has 14 amino acids. CDR3 DNA sequence: TGCAGCGTTAGGACGGCCGAAGCGGGCTACGAGCAGAACTTC. Protein sequence: CSVRTAEAGYEQNF.

Turning to this clonotype: Germline is not matched at one junction end, which may reflect a read error. This chain uses TRBV5-1 with TRBJ1-1; possibly TRBD1 for D (6 bases). The CDR3 runs to 14 residues. Per germline, CDR1 SGHRS and CDR2 YFSETQ. DNA for the CDR3: TGCGCCAGCAGCTTGTTGAGGGGGAACAGTGAAGCTTTCTTT. This sequence encodes CASSLLRGNSEAFF. The complete variable domain, with remaining parts taken from reference TRBV5-1 and TRBJ1-1, reads KAGVTQTPRYLIKTRGQQVTLSCSPISGHRSVSWYQQTPGQGLQFLFEYFSETQRNKGNFPGRFSGRQFSNSRSEMNVSTLELGDSALYLCASSLLRGNSEAFFGQGTRLTVV.

This clonotype was counted between two and nine times. This chain joins TRBV7-3 and TRBJ2-1; 7 bases are shared with TRBD2. V dropped 5 bases and J dropped 6; count of bases not matched to a gene: 13. Germline loops: CDR1 SGHTA, CDR2 FQGTGA. The CDR3 runs to 16 residues. CDR3 sequence (DNA): TGTGCCAGCAGCCTAGGGCTCGGGGGGACTACCAATGAGCAGTTCTTC. It yields the protein CASSLGLGGTTNEQFF.

The chain recombines TRBV12-3 or TRBV12-4 with TRBJ2-3; no firm D call. The CDR3 covers 15 residues. V dropped 10 bases and J dropped 0 bases, with 17 bases sitting between them. This chain's CDR3 is CAIPDSLTSTDTQYF. The CDR3 nucleotides are TGTGCCATCCCCGACTCTCTTACTAGCACAGATACGCAGTATTTT.

The genes are TRBV2 and TRBJ1-6; TRBD1 is a possible D gene (5 bases). Germline V gene sequence: CDR1 SNHLY, CDR2 FYNNEI. This CDR3 comprises 13 residues. The germline V and J ends were trimmed by 7 bases and 5 bases, with 9 bases remaining between them. CDR3 loop: CASTTTDNSPLHF. CDR3 DNA: TGTGCCAGCACTACGACAGATAATTCACCCCTCCACTTT.

The chain carries TRBV12-3 or TRBV12-4 and TRBJ1-4; TRBD1 agrees at 9 bases. V was clipped by 6 bases and J by 7 bases; unmatched bases: 6. The CDR3 totals 14 residues. The CDR3 here is CASSRQGGSEKLFF. For the CDR3, the DNA is TGTGCCAGCAGCCGACAGGGGGGCAGTGAAAAACTGTTTTTT.

This clonotype was counted many times. V is TRBV7-6 and J is TRBJ1-1, with D tentatively TRBD1 (6 bases). V was shortened by 1 base and J by 0 bases, with 12 bases between the two germline ends. CDR3 size: 16 residues. Germline V gene data show CDR1 as SGHVS and CDR2 as FNYEAQ. This chain's CDR3 is CASSLGRGGLNTEAFF. The CDR3 nucleotides are TGTGCCAGCAGCTTAGGGCGTGGGGGGCTGAACACTGAAGCTTTCTTT.

V and J are TRBV20-1 and TRBJ2-7; 9 positions agree with TRBD2. The CDR3 length is 13 residues. Losses at the gene ends were 4 bases for V and 4 bases for J; bases not matched to a gene: 5. The germline V gene encodes CDR1 DFQATT and CDR2 SNEGSKA (reference sequence). The CDR3 protein is CSAIAGGAYEQYF. In DNA, the CDR3 is TGCAGTGCTATTGCGGGAGGGGCTTACGAGCAGTACTTC.

This clonotype was seen many times. This sequence joins TRBV3-1 and TRBJ1-6; 8 positions agree with TRBD1. V gave up 9 bases and J gave up 9 bases; unmatched junction bases: 13. The germline CDR1 and CDR2 sequences are LGHDT and YNNKEL (reference sequence). The CDR3 spans 15 residues. CDR3: CASTPSGQGFSPLHF. The CDR3 DNA is TGTGCCAGTACACCGTCCGGACAGGGATTTTCACCCCTCCACTTT. Variable domain in full (rest from reference TRBV3-1 and TRBJ1-6): DTAVSQTPKYLVTQMGNDKSIKCEQNLGHDTMYWYKQDSKKFLKIMFSYNNKELIINETVPNRFSPKSPDKAHLNLHINSLELGDSAVYFCASTPSGQGFSPLHFGNGTRLTVT.

This clonotype appeared a few times. The chain recombines TRBV18 with TRBJ2-1; TRBD1 might be the D (5 bases). This CDR3 region has 16 residues. From germline, CDR1 is KGHSH and CDR2 LQKENI. V lost 0 bases and J lost 8, with 17 bases in between. The CDR3 DNA sequence: TGTGCCAGCTCACCACCGGGGCTCAAATCTCCTTATGAGCAGTTCTTC. As protein: CASSPPGLKSPYEQFF.

V usage is TRBV28 and J usage is TRBJ2-7; 7 bases line up with TRBD1. The CDR3 extends over 14 amino acids. Germline V CDR1 and CDR2: MDHEN, SYDVKM. Unmatched junction bases numbered 6, after V lost 5 bases and J lost 2 bases. CDR3 loop: CASSQDRIPYEQYF. CDR3 nucleotide sequence: TGTGCCAGCAGTCAGGACAGGATACCCTACGAGCAGTACTTC.

This chain uses TRBV12-3 or TRBV12-4 with TRBJ2-3; D could derive from TRBD1 or TRBD2 (7 bases each). Trimming left V 10 bases short and J 4 bases short, with 21 bases between. The CDR3 has 15 amino acids. As DNA, the CDR3 is TGTGCCACCTCAGGGGGAACGGGGGGAGCAGATACGCAGTATTTT. Encoded protein: CATSGGTGGADTQYF.

This clonotype was recorded many times. This sequence joins TRBV20-1 and TRBJ2-3; 8 positions agree with TRBD2. After removal of 0 bases from V and 1 base from J, the junction contained 3 bases not matched to a gene. CDR3 length: 15 residues. Per germline, CDR1 DFQATT and CDR2 SNEGSKA (reference sequence). CDR3 amino acids: CSARDMREGTDTQYF. In DNA form, the CDR3 reads TGCAGTGCTAGAGATATGCGGGAGGGCACAGATACGCAGTATTTT.